These T cell receptor beta chains were read from a single sample in a study of blood T cell repertoires in COVID-19. Profiled with immunoSEQ multiplex PCR; TCRdb holds only in-frame clones, not every one. The sample contains about 100,000 clones, approximately 86% of which appear only once. Specimen: peripheral blood. The receptor set was obtained from a man older than 75 with active or convalescent COVID-19. Each CDR3 is given with its conserved first and last residue. Fields, in order: V gene, J gene, clone size, D gene, CDR3 DNA, CDR3 protein. The D gene is left open where the match is weak. Size tells how often a clone was seen (once, few, many) or the class of an expanded clone, and some rows leave it out.

V: TRBV7-5; J: TRBJ2-3; size: -; D: -; DNA: TGTGCCAGAAGCCCACCAACCGAAGCGGGAGGATACACAGATACGCAGTATTTT; CDR3: CARSPPTEAGGYTDTQYF
V: TRBV5-8; J: TRBJ1-5; size: once; D: -; DNA: TGTGCCAGCAGTCCCGTCCGACAGAAGTATAGCAATCAGCCCCAGCATTTT; CDR3: CASSPVRQKYSNQPQHF
V: TRBV5-6; J: TRBJ2-4; size: -; D: -; DNA: TGTGCCAGCAGCTGGGGGGGCAGCTTGAAGGACATTCAGTACTTC; CDR3: CASSWGGSLKDIQYF
V: TRBV24-1; J: TRBJ1-2; size: -; D: TRBD1; DNA: TGTGCCACCAGTAATACAGGGGCACCCTACTATGGCTACACCTTC; CDR3: CATSNTGAPYYGYTF
V: TRBV14; J: TRBJ2-2; size: once; D: -; DNA: TGTGCCAGCAGCCAAGGTTGGGCCCCCGGGGAGCTGTTTTTT; CDR3: CASSQGWAPGELFF
V: TRBV7-9; J: TRBJ2-2; size: -; D: -; DNA: TGTGCCAGCAGCCAACAAAGCGGGCTCACCGGGGAGCTGTTTTTT; CDR3: CASSQQSGLTGELFF
V: TRBV5-5; J: TRBJ2-1; size: -; D: TRBD2; DNA: TGTGCCAGCAGCCAGGGACTAGCGGAGGGGGACGATGAGCAGTTCTTC; CDR3: CASSQGLAEGDDEQFF
V: TRBV7-2; J: TRBJ2-1; size: -; D: -; DNA: TGTGCCAGCAGCTCCGCGAGCTGGAATGAGCAGTTCTTC; CDR3: CASSSASWNEQFF
V: TRBV12-3/TRBV12-4; J: TRBJ2-1; size: -; D: -; DNA: -; CDR3: CASSSSGEQFF
V: TRBV5-4; J: TRBJ2-3; size: -; D: TRBD2; DNA: TGTGCCAGCAGCCGGGAGGGAGGGGCAGATACGCAGTATTTT; CDR3: CASSREGGADTQYF
V: TRBV5-1; J: TRBJ1-2; size: -; D: -; DNA: TGCGCCAGCAGCTTGGGATTTACAGCCGTTAACTATGGCTACACCTTC; CDR3: CASSLGFTAVNYGYTF
V: TRBV5-1; J: TRBJ2-5; size: -; D: TRBD2; DNA: TGCGCCAGCAGCTTGTTACTAGCGCAGCAAGAGACCCAGTACTTC; CDR3: CASSLLLAQQETQYF
V: TRBV24-1; J: TRBJ2-1; size: -; D: TRBD2; DNA: TGTGCCACCAGTGATTTGCCTCTAGCGGGAGTTAGTGAGCAGTTCTTC; CDR3: CATSDLPLAGVSEQFF
V: TRBV6-2/TRBV6-3; J: TRBJ2-1; size: -; D: TRBD2; DNA: TGTGCCAGCAGTTACTATAATGGACTAGCGAGCCCCTACAATGAGCAGTTCTTC; CDR3: CASSYYNGLASPYNEQFF
V: TRBV24-1; J: TRBJ2-1; size: once; D: -; DNA: TGTGCCACCAGTGGGCTAGCGCCTGAGCAGTTCTTC; CDR3: CATSGLAPEQFF
V: TRBV6-2/TRBV6-3; J: TRBJ1-2; size: -; D: -; DNA: TGTGCCAGCAGTTACTCGCTGGGTCGGGGTGGCTACACCTTC; CDR3: CASSYSLGRGGYTF
V: TRBV5-1; J: TRBJ2-1; size: -; D: TRBD2; DNA: TGCGCCAGCAGCAGACTAGCGGGAGCGGAGGATTACAATGAGCAGTTCTTC; CDR3: CASSRLAGAEDYNEQFF
V: TRBV12-3/TRBV12-4; J: TRBJ1-1; size: -; D: TRBD1; DNA: TGTGCCAGCAGGACAGGGGCGAACACTGAAGCTTTCTTT; CDR3: CASRTGANTEAFF
V: TRBV18; J: TRBJ1-4; size: -; D: TRBD1; DNA: TGTGCCAGCTCACCACGACAGGGGGCCGAAAAACTGTTTTTT; CDR3: CASSPRQGAEKLFF
V: TRBV3-1/TRBV3-2; J: TRBJ2-2; size: once; D: -; DNA: TGTGCCAGCAGCCAAGGACTTCTGGACACCGGGGAGCTGTTTTTT; CDR3: CASSQGLLDTGELFF
V: TRBV2; J: TRBJ2-4; size: -; D: TRBD1; DNA: TGTGCCAGCAGCGGACAGGCAGTAGCCAAAAACATTCAGTACTTC; CDR3: CASSGQAVAKNIQYF
V: TRBV5-6; J: TRBJ1-2; size: -; D: -; DNA: TGTGCCAGCAGCTCGTGGGGGGGCAGTACCTTAGCGGGCACCTTC; CDR3: CASSSWGGSTLAGTF
V: TRBV4-2; J: TRBJ2-3; size: -; D: TRBD1; DNA: TGTGCCAGCAGCCCCGCCGAGACAGGGGGCGCAGATACGCAGTATTTT; CDR3: CASSPAETGGADTQYF
V: TRBV7-8; J: TRBJ1-1; size: -; D: -; DNA: TGTGCCAGCAGCTCCGACAGACCTGAAGCTTTCTTT; CDR3: CASSSDRPEAFF
V: TRBV9; J: TRBJ2-3; size: -; D: -; DNA: TGTGCCAGCAGTCCCCGCGGCAGAAACACAGATACGCAGTATTTT; CDR3: CASSPRGRNTDTQYF
V: TRBV2; J: TRBJ2-2; size: -; D: TRBD1; DNA: TGTGCCAGCAGCCGATACGGACAGGCTGAAACCGGGGAGCTGTTTTTT; CDR3: CASSRYGQAETGELFF
V: TRBV19; J: TRBJ2-3; size: -; D: TRBD2; DNA: TGTGCCAGTAGGGGCCGGCTAGCGGGCCTTCCGAGCACAGATACGCAGTATTTT; CDR3: CASRGRLAGLPSTDTQYF
V: TRBV12-5; J: TRBJ1-1; size: -; D: TRBD1; DNA: TGTGCTAGTGGTTTGTACTTGACAGGGAACATGAACACTGAAGCTTTCTTT; CDR3: CASGLYLTGNMNTEAFF
V: TRBV27; J: TRBJ1-2; size: -; D: TRBD1; DNA: TGTGCCAGCAGGGGACAGGGGGCTGTCTATGGCTACACCTTC; CDR3: CASRGQGAVYGYTF
V: TRBV19; J: TRBJ2-2; size: -; D: -; DNA: TGTGCCAGCAACTGGGGGGACGGGAACACCGGGGAGCTGTTTTTT; CDR3: CASNWGDGNTGELFF
V: TRBV6-5; J: TRBJ2-7; size: -; D: -; DNA: TGTGCCATGCGGGCGGGGAGCTCCTACGAGCAGTACTTC; CDR3: CAMRAGSSYEQYF
V: TRBV7-3; J: TRBJ1-6; size: -; D: TRBD1; DNA: TGTGCCAGCAGCCCTACCGGGACAGCGAATTCACCCCTCCACTTT; CDR3: CASSPTGTANSPLHF
V: TRBV18; J: TRBJ1-1; size: -; D: -; DNA: TGTGCCAGCTCACCTACAAGGGAGACATACACTGAAGCTTTCTTT; CDR3: CASSPTRETYTEAFF
V: TRBV29-1; J: TRBJ1-5; size: -; D: -; DNA: TGCAGCGTTGGAGATTATAGCAATCAGCCCCAGCATTTT; CDR3: CSVGDYSNQPQHF
V: TRBV6-2/TRBV6-3; J: TRBJ2-1; size: -; D: TRBD2; DNA: TGTGCCAGCAGTAGCCCCACTAGCGGGATTGTTAGGAATGAGCAGTTCTTC; CDR3: CASSSPTSGIVRNEQFF
V: TRBV15; J: TRBJ1-5; size: -; D: -; DNA: TGTGCCACCAGCAGTCGCCAAGTTTTGAGTCAGCCCCAGCATTTT; CDR3: CATSSRQVLSQPQHF
V: TRBV11-3; J: TRBJ2-1; size: -; D: TRBD2; DNA: TGTGCCAGCAGCTTAGGCGGGGGTGGCACGAATGAGCAGTTCTTC; CDR3: CASSLGGGGTNEQFF
V: TRBV11-3; J: TRBJ1-1; size: -; D: -; DNA: TGTGCCAGCAGCGAGGGGGGGATGAACACTGAAGCTTTCTTT; CDR3: CASSEGGMNTEAFF
V: TRBV4-2; J: TRBJ2-7; size: -; D: -; DNA: TGTGCCAGCAGCCAAGATCTCGGGGTCGGGTCCTACGAGCAGTACTTC; CDR3: CASSQDLGVGSYEQYF